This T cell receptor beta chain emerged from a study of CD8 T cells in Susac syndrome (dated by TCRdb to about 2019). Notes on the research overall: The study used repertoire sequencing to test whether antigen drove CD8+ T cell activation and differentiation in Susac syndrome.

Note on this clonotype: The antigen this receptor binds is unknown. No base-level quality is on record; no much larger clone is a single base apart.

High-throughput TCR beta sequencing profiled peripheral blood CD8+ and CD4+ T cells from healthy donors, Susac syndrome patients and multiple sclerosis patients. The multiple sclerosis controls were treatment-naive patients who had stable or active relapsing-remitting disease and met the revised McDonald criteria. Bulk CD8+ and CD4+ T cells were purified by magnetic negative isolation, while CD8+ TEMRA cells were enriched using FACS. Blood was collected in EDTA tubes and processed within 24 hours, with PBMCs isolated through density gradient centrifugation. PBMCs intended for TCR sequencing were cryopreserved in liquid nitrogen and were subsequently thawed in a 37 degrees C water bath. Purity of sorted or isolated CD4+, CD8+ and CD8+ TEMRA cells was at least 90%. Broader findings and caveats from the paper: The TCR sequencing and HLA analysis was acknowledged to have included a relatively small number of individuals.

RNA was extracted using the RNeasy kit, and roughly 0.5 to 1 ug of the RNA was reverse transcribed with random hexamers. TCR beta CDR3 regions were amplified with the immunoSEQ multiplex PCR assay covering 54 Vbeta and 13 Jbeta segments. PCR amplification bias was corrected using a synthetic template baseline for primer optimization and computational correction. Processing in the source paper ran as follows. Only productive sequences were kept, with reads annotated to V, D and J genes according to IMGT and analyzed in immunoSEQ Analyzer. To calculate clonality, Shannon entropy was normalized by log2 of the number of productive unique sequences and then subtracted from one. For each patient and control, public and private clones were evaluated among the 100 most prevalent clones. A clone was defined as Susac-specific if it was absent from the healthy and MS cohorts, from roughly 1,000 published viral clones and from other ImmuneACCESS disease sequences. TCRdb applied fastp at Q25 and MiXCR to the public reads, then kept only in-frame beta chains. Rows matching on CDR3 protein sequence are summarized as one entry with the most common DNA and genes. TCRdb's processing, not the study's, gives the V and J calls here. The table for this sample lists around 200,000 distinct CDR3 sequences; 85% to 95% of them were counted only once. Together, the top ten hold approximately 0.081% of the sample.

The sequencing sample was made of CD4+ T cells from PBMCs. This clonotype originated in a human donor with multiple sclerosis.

The CDR3 sequence is CASSLTSGVADTQYF. The bases read TGTGCCAGCAGCCTTACTAGCGGGGTCGCAGATACGCAGTATTTT. The sequence is built from TRBV7-3 and TRBJ2-3, and TRBD2 matches 10 of the central bases. CDR3 length: 15 amino acids, cysteine to phenylalanine. Only CDR3 DNA is held: 45 bases, read in frame from base 1. From V the trimming removes 5 bases and from J it removes 4 bases, while the gene matches leave 6 bases of the junction unaccounted for. CDR1 and CDR2, per the germline V gene, are SGHTA and FQGTGA. Beyond the CDR3, the reference TRBV7-3 and TRBJ2-3 genes provide the residues; the full variable domain reads: GAGVSQTPSNKVTEKGKYVELRCDPISGHTALYWYRQSLGQGPEFLIYFQGTGAADDSGLPNDRFFAVRPEGSVSTLKIQRTERGDSAVYLCASSLTSGVADTQYFGPGTRLTVL.